This record looks at one T cell receptor (beta chain) sequence and its context. No cognate antigen has been identified for it. No quality values exist for individual bases; no much larger clone is one base distant. What the treatment or condition label conveys for this sample: allogeneic hematopoietic cell transplantation with graft depleted of TCRalphabeta T cells and CD19 B cells. TCRalphabeta/CD19-depleted allogeneic hematopoietic cell grafts were given to the transplant recipients, all of whom were children. This sample stems from a study of T-cell reconstitution after alpha-beta-depleted transplantation in children (dated by TCRdb to 2015 to 2016). Regarding the complete study: Using TCR repertoire profiling, the study followed T-cell immune reconstitution in a quantitative way in children after TCRalphabeta/CD19-depleted allogeneic hematopoietic cell transplantation.

The method behind the library was PCR. The instrument was an Illumina HiSeq 2500. TCR libraries were prepared with molecular barcoding, using unique molecular identifiers to normalize TCRbeta repertoire quantification. TCRdb trimmed the raw reads at Q25, called clones with MiXCR and kept productive beta chains. Records with the same CDR3 protein are collapsed into one entry carrying the most frequent genes and DNA. The sample yields hundreds of thousands of distinct CDR3 sequences; over 10% were counted once. The top ten clonotypes cover about 0.77% of the sample. The germline V gene specifies SGHDN as CDR1 and FVKESK as CDR2. Including the terminal cysteine and phenylalanine, the CDR3 comprises 16 residues. CDR3 DNA is the only sequence kept; it has 48 bases, read in frame from the first base. Germline trimming amounts to 4 bases on V and 1 base on J, with 6 as the count of junction bases outside the gene matches.

Findings and caveats that apply to the study as a whole: The apparently early recovery of alphabetaT-cell counts about two months after transplant reportedly depended on only several hundred rapidly expanded clones that came from non-depleted graft cells. In some patients, the high TCRbeta diversity seen at day 60 was put down to recipient T cells and intrathymic progenitors that had survived conditioning. The frequencies of hyperexpanded clones fell over the following months, and after one year, T-cell counts and TCRbeta diversity were mostly attributed to newly produced T cells.

The clonotype was recovered from a girl aged 2 to 9 with congenital amegakaryocytic thrombocytopenia, due to receive a stem cell transplant. The receptor chain draws on TRBV14 and TRBJ2-3, with 9 central nucleotides matching TRBD2. The specimen was PBMCs, collected before TCRalphabeta/CD19-depleted stem cell transplant. In nucleotide form, the sequence is TGTGCCAGCAGCCCAAGACTAGCGGTCGGCACAGATACGCAGTATTTT. This gives the protein CASSPRLAVGTDTQYF.